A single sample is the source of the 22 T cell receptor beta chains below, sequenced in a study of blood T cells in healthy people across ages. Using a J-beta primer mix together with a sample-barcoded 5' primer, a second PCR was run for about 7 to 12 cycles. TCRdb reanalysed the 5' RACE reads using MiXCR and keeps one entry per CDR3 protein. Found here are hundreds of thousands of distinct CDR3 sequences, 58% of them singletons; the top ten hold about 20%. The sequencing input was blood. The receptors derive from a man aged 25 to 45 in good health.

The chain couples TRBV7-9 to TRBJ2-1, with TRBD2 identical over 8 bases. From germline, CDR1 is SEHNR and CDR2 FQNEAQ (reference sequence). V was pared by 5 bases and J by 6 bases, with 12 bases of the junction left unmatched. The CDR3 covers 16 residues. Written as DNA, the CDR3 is TGTGCCAGCAGCACTCGACCGGGACTAGGGCTCAATGAGCAGTTCTTC. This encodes CASSTRPGLGLNEQFF.

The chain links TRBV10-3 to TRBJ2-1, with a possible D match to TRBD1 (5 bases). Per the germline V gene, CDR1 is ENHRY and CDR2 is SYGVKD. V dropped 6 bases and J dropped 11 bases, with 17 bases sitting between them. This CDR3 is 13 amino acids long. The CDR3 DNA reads TGTGCCATCAGCGTAGACAGCCCACCGAAGCAGTTCTTC. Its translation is CAISVDSPPKQFF.

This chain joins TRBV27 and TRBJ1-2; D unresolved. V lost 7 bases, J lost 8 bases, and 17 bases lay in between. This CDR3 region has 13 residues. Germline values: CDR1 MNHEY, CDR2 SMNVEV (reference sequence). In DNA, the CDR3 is TGTGCCAGCAAATCGGTCGGCTTTTGGGGCTACACCTTC. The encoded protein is CASKSVGFWGYTF.

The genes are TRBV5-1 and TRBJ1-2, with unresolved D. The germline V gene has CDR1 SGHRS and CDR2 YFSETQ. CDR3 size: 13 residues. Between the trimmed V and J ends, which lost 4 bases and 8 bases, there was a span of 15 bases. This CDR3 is CASSRWTGWGYTF. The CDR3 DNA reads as TGCGCCAGCAGCCGATGGACCGGCTGGGGCTACACCTTC.

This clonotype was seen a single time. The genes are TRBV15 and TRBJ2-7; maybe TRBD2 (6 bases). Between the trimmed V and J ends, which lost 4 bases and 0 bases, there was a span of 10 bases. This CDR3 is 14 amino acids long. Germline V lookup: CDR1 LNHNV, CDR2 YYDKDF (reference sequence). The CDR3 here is CATSMGLSSYEQYF. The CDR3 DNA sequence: TGTGCCACCAGCATGGGACTGAGCTCCTACGAGCAGTACTTC. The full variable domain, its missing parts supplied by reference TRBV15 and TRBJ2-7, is DAMVIQNPRYQVTQFGKPVTLSCSQTLNHNVMYWYQQKSSQAPKLLFHYYDKDFNNEADTPDNFQSRRPNTSFCFLDIRSPGLGDTAMYLCATSMGLSSYEQYFGPGTRLTVT.

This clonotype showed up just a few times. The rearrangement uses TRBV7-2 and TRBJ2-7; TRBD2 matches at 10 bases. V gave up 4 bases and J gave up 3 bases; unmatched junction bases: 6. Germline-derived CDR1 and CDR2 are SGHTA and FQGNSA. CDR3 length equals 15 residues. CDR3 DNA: TGTGCCAGCAGCTCCTCTAGCGGGGGATACTACGAGCAGTACTTC. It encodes CASSSSSGGYYEQYF.

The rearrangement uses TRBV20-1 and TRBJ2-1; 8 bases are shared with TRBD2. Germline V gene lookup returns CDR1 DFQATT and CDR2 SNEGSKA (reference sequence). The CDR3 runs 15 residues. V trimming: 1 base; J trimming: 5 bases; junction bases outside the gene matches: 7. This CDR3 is CSARVTGGSDNEQFF. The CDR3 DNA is TGCAGTGCTAGAGTCACGGGAGGGTCCGACAATGAGCAGTTCTTC.

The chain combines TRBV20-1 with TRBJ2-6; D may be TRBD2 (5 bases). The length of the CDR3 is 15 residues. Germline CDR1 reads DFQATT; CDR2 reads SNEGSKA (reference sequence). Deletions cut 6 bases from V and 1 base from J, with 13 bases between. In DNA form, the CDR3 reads TGCAGTGCGGGAGCTGGGTCATCTGGGGCCAACGTCCTGACTTTC. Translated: CSAGAGSSGANVLTF.

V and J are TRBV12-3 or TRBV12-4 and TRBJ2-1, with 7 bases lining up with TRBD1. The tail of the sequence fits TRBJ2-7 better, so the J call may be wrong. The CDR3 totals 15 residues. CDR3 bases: TGTGCCAGCAGTTTTGGGGACAGATCCTACAATGAGCAGTACTTC. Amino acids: CASSFGDRSYNEQYF.

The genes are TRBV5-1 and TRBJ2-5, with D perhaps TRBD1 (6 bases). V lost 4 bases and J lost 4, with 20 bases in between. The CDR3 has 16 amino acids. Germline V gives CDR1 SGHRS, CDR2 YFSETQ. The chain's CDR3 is CASSTVPGQGTETQYF. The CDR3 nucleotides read TGCGCCAGCAGCACGGTACCGGGACAAGGAACAGAGACCCAGTACTTC.

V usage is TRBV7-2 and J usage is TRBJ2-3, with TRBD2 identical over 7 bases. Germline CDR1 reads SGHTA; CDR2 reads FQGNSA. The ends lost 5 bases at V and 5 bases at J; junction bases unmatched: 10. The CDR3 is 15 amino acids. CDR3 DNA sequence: TGTGCCAGCAGCCCAGCGGGGACGGGGTTAGATACGCAGTATTTT. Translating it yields CASSPAGTGLDTQYF.

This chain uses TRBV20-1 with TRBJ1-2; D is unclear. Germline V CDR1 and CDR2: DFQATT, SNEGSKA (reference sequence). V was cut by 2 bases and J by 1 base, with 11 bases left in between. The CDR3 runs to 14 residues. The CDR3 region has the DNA TGCAGTGCTAGACCGGCAGGCCTTAACTATGGCTACACCTTC. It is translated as CSARPAGLNYGYTF.

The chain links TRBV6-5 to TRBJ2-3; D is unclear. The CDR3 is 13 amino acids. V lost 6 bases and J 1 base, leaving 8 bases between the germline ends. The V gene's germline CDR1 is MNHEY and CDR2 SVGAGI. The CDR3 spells CASRAVRTDTQYF. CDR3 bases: TGTGCCAGCAGGGCAGTCCGCACAGATACGCAGTATTTT.

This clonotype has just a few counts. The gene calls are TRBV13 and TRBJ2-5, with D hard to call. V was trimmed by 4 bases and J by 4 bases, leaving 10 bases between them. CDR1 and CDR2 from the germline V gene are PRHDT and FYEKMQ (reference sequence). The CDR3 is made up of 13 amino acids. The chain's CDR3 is CASSYKGLETQYF. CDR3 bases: TGTGCCAGCAGCTATAAAGGATTAGAGACCCAGTACTTC.

Here the CDR3 DNA reads TGTGCCAGCAGCTATAGGACTAGCGGGAGCAATGAGCAGTTCTTC. This gives the protein CASSYRTSGSNEQFF. The chain links TRBV6-2 or TRBV6-3 to TRBJ2-1; TRBD2 aligns across 13 bases. The germline V gene encodes CDR1 MNHEY and CDR2 SVGEGT. The CDR3 sequence is 15 residues long. Unmatched junction bases numbered 5, after V lost 6 bases and J lost 6 bases.

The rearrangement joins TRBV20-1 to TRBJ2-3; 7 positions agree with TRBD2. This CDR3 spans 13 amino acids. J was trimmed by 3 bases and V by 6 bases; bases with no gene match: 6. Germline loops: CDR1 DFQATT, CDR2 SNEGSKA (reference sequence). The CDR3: CSATWGGTDTQYF. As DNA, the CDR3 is TGCAGTGCCACCTGGGGGGGGACAGATACGCAGTATTTT.

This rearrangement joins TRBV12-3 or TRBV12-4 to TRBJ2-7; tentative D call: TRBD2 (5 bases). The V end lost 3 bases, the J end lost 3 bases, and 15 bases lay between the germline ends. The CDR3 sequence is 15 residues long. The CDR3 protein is CASSLSEGVFYEQYF. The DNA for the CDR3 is TGTGCCAGCAGTTTGTCTGAGGGTGTCTTCTACGAGCAGTACTTC.

CDR3 region: CASSPGQADTEAFF. The CDR3 DNA sequence: TGTGCCAGCAGCCCGGGACAGGCGGACACTGAAGCTTTCTTT. This chain uses TRBV6-6 with TRBJ1-1, with 8 bases that match TRBD1. Trimming removed 6 bases from V and 3 bases from J; junction bases left unmatched: 6. Germline lookup yields CDR1 MNHNY and CDR2 SVGAGI (reference sequence). The CDR3 extends over 14 amino acids.

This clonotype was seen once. In DNA form, the CDR3 reads TGTGCCAGCAGCCTCGGTCCAAGCGGGGGAATTAACGGGCAGTACTTC. This encodes CASSLGPSGGINGQYF. V is TRBV7-2 and J is TRBJ2-7, with TRBD2 matching over 8 bases. Looked up from germline, CDR1 is SGHTA and CDR2 is FQGNSA. With 5 bases clipped from V and 9 bases from J, the junction kept 18 bases outside the gene matches. This CDR3 region has 16 residues.

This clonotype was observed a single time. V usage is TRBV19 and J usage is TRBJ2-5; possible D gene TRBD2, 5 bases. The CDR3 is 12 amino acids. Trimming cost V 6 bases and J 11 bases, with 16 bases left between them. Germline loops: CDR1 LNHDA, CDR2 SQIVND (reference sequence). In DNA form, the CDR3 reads TGTGCCAGTAGCAATGGAGGTGGGGAGCAGTACTTC. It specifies CASSNGGGEQYF.

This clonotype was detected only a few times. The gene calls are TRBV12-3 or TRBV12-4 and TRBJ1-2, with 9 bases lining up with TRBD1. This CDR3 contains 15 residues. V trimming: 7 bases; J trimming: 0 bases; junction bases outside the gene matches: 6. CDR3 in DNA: TGTGCCAGCACTCTCGGGACAGGGTCTAACTATGGCTACACCTTC. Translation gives CASTLGTGSNYGYTF.

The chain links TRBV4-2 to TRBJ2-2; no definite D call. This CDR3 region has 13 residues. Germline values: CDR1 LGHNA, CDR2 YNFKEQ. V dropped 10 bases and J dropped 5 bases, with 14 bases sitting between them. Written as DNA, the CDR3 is TGTGCCACCGAAATAAAAGGAACCGGGGAGCTGTTTTTT. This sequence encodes CATEIKGTGELFF.